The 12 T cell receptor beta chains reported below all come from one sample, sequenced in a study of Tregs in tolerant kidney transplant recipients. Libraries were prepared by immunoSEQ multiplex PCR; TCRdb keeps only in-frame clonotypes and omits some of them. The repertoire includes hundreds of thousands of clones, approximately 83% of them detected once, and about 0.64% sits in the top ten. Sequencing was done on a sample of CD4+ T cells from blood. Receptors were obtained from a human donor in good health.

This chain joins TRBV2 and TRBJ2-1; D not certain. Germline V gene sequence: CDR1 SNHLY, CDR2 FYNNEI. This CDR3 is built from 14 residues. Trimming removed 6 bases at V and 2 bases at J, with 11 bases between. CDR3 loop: CASRRESPYNEQFF. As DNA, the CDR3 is TGTGCCAGCAGAAGGGAATCCCCCTACAATGAGCAGTTCTTC.

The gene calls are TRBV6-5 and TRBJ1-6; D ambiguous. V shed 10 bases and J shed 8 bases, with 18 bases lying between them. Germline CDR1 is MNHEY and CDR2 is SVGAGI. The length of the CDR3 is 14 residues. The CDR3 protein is CATQPENQHSPLHF. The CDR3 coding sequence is TGTGCCACTCAGCCGGAAAATCAACATTCACCCCTCCACTTT.

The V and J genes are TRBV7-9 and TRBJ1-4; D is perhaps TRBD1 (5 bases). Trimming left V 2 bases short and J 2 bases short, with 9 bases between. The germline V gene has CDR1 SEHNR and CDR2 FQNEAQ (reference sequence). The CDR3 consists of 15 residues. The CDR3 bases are TGTGCCAGCAGCTTATTCGGGGGGACTAATGAAAAACTGTTTTTT. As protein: CASSLFGGTNEKLFF.

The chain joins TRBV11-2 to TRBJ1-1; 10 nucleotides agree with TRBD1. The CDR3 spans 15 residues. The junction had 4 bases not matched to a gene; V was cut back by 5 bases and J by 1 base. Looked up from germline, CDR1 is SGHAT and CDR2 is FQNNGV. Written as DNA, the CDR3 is TGTGCCAGCAGCCTGACAGGGGGCAGGAACACTGAAGCTTTCTTT. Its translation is CASSLTGGRNTEAFF.

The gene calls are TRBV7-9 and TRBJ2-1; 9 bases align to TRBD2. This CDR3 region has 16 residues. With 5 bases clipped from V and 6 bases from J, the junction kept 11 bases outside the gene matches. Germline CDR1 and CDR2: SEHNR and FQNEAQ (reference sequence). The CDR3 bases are TGTGCCAGCAGCCTTACCGGGACTAGCTTTGGCAATGAGCAGTTCTTC. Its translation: CASSLTGTSFGNEQFF.

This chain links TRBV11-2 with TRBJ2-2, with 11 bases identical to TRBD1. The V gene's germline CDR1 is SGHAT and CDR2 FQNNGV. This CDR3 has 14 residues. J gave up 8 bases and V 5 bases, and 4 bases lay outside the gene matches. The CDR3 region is CASSPDRGPGELFF. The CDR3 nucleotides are TGTGCCAGCAGCCCGGACAGGGGGCCGGGGGAGCTGTTTTTT.

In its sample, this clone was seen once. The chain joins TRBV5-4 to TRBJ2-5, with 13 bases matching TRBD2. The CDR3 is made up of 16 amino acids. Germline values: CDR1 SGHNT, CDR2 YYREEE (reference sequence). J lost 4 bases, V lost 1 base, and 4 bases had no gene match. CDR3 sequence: CASSLTSGGARETQYF. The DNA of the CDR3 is TGTGCCAGCAGCTTGACTAGCGGGGGGGCGAGAGAGACCCAGTACTTC. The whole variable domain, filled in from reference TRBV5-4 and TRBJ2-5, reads ETGVTQSPTHLIKTRGQQVTLRCSSQSGHNTVSWYQQALGQGPQFIFQYYREEENGRGNFPPRFSGLQFPNYSSELNVNALELDDSALYLCASSLTSGGARETQYFGPGTRLLVL.

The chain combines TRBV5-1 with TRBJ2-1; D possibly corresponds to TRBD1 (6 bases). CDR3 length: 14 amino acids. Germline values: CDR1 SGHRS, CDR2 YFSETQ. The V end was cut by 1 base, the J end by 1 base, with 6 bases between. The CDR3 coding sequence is TGCGCCAGCAGCTTGCAGGGGTCCTACAATGAGCAGTTCTTC. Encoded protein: CASSLQGSYNEQFF.

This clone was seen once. The chain's CDR3 is CASSFPGGRNTGELFF. The CDR3 region has the DNA TGTGCCAGCAGCTTCCCCGGGGGCCGGAACACCGGGGAGCTGTTTTTT. V is TRBV7-8 and J is TRBJ2-2, with D perhaps assigned TRBD1 or TRBD2 (6 bases each). V was pared by 3 bases and J by 1 base, with 12 bases between. CDR3 length: 16 amino acids. The germline gives CDR1 SGHVS, CDR2 FQNEAQ.

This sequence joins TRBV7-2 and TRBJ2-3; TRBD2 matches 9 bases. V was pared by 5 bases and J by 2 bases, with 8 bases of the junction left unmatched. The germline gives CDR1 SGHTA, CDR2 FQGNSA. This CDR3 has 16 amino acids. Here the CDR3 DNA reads TGTGCCAGCAGCCGGACAGCGGGGGGATCCACAGATACGCAGTATTTT. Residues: CASSRTAGGSTDTQYF.

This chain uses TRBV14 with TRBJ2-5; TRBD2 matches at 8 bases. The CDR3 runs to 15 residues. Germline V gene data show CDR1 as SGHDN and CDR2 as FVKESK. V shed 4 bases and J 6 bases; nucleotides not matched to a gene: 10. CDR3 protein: CASSPESGRVKTQYF. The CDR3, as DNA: TGTGCCAGCAGCCCGGAAAGCGGGAGAGTAAAGACCCAGTACTTC.

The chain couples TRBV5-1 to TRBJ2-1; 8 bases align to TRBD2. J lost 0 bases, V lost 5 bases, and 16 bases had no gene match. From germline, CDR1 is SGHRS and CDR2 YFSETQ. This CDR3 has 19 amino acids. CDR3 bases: TGCGCCAGCAGTAACTGGGCGGGAGGCCCCTCGAGCTCCTACAATGAGCAGTTCTTC. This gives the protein CASSNWAGGPSSSYNEQFF.